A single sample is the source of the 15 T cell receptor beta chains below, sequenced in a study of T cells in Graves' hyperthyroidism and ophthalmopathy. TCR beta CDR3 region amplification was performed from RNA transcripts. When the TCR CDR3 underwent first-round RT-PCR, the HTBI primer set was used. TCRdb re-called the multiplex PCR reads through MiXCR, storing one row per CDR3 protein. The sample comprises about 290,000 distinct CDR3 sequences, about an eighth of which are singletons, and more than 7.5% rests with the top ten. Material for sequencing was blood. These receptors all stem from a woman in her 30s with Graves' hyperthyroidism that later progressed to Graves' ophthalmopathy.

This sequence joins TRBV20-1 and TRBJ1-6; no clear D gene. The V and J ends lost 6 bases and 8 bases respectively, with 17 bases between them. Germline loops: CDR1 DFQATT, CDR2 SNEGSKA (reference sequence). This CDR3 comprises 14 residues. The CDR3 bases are TGCAGTGCCCGGACCGGATTCGCGGATTCACCCCTCCACTTT. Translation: CSARTGFADSPLHF.

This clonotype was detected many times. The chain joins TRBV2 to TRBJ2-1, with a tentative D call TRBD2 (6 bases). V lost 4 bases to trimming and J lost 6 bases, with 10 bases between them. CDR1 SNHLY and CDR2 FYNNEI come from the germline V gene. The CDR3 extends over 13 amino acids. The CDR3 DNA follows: TGTGCCAGCAGTGGACCCGGGGGCAATGAGCAGTTCTTC. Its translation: CASSGPGGNEQFF.

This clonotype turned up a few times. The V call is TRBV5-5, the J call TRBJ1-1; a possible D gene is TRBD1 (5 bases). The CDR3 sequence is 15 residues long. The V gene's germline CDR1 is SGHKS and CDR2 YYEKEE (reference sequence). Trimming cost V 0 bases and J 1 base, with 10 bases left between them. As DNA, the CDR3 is TGTGCCAGCAGCTTGGGACAGTTAAAGAACACTGAAGCTTTCTTT. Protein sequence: CASSLGQLKNTEAFF.

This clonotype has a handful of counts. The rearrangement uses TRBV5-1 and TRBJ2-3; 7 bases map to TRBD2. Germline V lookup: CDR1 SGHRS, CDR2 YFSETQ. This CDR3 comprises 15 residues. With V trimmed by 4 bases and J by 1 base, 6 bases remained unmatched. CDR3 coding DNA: TGCGCCAGCAGCGTCGGGCTAGCGGGCACAGATACGCAGTATTTT. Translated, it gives CASSVGLAGTDTQYF.

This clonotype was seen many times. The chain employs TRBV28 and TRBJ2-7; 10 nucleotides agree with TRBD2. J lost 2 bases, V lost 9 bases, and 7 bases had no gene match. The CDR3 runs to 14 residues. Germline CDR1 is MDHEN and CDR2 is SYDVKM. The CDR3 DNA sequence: TGTGCCAGTCAGTCCGGGACTAGCGCCTACGAGCAGTACTTC. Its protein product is CASQSGTSAYEQYF.

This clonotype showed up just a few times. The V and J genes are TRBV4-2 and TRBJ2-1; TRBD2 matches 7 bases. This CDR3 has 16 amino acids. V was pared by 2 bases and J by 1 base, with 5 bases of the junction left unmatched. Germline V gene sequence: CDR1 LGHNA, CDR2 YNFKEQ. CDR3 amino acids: CASSQSLADSYNEQFF. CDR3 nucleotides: TGTGCCAGCAGCCAATCTCTAGCGGATTCCTACAATGAGCAGTTCTTC.

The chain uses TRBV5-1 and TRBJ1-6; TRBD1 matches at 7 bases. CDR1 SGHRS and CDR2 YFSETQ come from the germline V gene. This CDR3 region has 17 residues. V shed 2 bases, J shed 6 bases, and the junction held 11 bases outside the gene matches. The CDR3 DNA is TGCGCCAGCAGCTTCAATCCTATGGGGACAGCTAATTCACCCCTCCACTTT. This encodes CASSFNPMGTANSPLHF.

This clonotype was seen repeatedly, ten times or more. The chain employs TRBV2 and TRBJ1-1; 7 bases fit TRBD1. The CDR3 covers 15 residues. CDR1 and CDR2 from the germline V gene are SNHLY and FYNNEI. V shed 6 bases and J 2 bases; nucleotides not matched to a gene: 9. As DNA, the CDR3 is TGTGCCAGCAGGGCCGGGACAGCTTCTAACACTGAAGCTTTCTTT. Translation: CASRAGTASNTEAFF.

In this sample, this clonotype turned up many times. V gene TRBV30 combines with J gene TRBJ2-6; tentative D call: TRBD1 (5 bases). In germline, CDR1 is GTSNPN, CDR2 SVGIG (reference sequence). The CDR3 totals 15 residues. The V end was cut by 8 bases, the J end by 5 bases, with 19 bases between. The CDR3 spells CAASTAALWANVLTF. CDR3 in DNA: TGTGCCGCGTCGACAGCTGCTCTCTGGGCCAACGTCCTGACTTTC.

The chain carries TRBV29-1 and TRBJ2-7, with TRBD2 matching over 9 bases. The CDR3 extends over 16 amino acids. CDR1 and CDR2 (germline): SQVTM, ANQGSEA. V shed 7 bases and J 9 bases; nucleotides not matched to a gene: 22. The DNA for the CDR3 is TGCAGCGCTCTACCCTTCCTGACTAGCGGATATCCAGGGCAGTACTTC. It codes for CSALPFLTSGYPGQYF.

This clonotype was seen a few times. As DNA, the CDR3 is TGTGCCAGCAGTCAAAGGACGAATAATGAGCAGTTCTTC. Its translation: CASSQRTNNEQFF. The chain joins TRBV25-1 to TRBJ2-1; D uncertain. Germline V gives CDR1 MGHDK, CDR2 SYGVNS. The CDR3 is 13 residues long. Trimming removed 5 bases at V and 7 bases at J, with 12 bases between.

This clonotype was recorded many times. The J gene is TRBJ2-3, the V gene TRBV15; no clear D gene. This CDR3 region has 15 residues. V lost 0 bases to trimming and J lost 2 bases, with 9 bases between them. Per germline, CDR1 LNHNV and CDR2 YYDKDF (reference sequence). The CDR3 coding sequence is TGTGCCACCAGCAGAGACCAGGTTAACACAGATACGCAGTATTTT. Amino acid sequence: CATSRDQVNTDTQYF.

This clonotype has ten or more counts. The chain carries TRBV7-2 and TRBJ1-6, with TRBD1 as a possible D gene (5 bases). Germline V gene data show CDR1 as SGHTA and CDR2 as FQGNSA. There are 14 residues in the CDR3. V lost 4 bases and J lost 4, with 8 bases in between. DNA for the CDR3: TGTGCCAGCAGCTACGACAGATATAATTCACCCCTCCACTTT. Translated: CASSYDRYNSPLHF.

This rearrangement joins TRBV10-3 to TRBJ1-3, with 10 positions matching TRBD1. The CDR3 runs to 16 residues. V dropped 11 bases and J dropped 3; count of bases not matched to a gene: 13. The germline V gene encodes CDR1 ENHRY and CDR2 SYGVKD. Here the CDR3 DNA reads TGTGCCCCGAGTCCGAGGGACAGGGGAGGTGGAAACACCATATATTTT. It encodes CAPSPRDRGGGNTIYF.

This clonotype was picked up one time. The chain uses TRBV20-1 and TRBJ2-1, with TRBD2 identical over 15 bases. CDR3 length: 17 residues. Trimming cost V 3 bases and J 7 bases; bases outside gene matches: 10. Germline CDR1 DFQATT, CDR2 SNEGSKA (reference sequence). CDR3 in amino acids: CSARGGLAGGLGNEQFF. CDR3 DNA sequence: TGCAGTGCTAGGGGTGGACTAGCGGGAGGGCTGGGTAATGAGCAGTTCTTC.